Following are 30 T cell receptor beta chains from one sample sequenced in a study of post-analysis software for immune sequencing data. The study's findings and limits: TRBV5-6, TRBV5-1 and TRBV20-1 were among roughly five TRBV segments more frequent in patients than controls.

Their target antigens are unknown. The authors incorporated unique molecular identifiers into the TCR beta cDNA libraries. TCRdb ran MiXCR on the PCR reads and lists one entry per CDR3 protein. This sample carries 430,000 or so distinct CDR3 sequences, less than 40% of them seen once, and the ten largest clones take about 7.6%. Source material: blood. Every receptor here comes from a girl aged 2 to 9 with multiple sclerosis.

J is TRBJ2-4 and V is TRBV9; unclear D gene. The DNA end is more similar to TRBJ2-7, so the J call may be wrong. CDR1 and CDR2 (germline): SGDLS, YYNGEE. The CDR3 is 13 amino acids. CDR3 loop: CASSLGGLFEQYF. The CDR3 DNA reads TGTGCCAGCAGCCTAGGCGGATTGTTCGAGCAGTACTTC.

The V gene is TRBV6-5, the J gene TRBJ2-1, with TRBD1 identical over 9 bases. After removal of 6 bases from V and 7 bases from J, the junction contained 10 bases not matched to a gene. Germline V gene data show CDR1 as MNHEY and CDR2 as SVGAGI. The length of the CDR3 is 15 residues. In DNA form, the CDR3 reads TGTGCCAGCAGACCAACCGGGACAGGGCGGAATGAGCAGTTCTTC. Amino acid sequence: CASRPTGTGRNEQFF.

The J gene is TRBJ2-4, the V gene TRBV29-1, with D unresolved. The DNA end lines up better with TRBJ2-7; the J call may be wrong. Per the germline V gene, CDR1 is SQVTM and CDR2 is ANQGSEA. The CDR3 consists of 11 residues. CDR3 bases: TGCAGCGCCCGTACTTATTACGAGCAGTACTTC. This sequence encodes CSARTYYEQYF.

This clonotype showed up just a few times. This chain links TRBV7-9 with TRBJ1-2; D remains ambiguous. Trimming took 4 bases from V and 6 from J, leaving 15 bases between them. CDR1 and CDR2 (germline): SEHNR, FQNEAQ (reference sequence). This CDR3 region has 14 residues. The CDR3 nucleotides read TGTGCCAGCAGCTCCCCCGGGCCTGGGGATGGCTACACCTTC. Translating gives CASSSPGPGDGYTF.

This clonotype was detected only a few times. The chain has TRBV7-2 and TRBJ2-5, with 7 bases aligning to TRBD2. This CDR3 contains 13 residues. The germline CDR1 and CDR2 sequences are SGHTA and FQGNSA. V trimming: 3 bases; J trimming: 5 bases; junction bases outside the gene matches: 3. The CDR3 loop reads CASSFRREETQYF. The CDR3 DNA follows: TGTGCCAGCAGCTTCAGGCGGGAGGAGACCCAGTACTTC.

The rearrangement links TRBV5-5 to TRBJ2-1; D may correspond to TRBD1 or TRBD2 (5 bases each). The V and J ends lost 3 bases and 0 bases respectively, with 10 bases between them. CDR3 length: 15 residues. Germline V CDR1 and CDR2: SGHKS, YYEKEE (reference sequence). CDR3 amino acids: CASSSGTASYNEQFF. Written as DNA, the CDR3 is TGTGCCAGCAGCTCCGGGACGGCCTCCTACAATGAGCAGTTCTTC.

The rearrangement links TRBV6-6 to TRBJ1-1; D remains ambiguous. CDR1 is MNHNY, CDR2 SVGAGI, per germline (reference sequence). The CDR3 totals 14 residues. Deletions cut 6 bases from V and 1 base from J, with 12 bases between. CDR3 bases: TGTGCCAGCAGCCCTCTTTGGACGAACACTGAAGCTTTCTTT. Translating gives CASSPLWTNTEAFF.

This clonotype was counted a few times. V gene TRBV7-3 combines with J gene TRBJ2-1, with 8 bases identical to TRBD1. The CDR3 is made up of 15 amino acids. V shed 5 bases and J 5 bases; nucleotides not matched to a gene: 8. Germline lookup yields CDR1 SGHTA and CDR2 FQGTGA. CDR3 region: CASSTSDRANNEQFF. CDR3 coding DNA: TGTGCCAGCAGCACGTCGGACAGGGCCAACAATGAGCAGTTCTTC.

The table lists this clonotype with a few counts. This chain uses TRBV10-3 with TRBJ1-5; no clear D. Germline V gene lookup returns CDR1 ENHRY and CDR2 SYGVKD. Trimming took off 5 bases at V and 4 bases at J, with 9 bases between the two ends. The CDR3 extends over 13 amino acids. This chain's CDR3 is CAISPDENQPQHF. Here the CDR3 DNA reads TGTGCCATCAGTCCGGACGAGAATCAGCCCCAGCATTTT.

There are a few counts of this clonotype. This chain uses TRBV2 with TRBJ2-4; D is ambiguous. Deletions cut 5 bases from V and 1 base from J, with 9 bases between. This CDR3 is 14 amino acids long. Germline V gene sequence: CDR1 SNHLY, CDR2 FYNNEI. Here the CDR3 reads CASSPVGAKNIQYF. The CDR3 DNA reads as TGTGCCAGCAGTCCAGTGGGGGCCAAAAACATTCAGTACTTC.

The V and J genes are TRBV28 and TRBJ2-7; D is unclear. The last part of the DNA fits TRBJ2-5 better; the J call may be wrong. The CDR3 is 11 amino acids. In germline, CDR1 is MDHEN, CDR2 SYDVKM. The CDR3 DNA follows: TGTGCCAGCAGTCGGCGAAAGACCCAGTACTTC. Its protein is CASSRRKTQYF.

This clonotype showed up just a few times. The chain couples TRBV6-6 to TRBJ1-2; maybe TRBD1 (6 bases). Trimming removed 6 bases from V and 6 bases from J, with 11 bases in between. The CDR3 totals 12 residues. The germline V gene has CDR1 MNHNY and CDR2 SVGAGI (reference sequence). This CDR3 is CASRPGADGYTF. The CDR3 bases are TGTGCCAGCAGACCGGGGGCGGATGGCTACACCTTC.

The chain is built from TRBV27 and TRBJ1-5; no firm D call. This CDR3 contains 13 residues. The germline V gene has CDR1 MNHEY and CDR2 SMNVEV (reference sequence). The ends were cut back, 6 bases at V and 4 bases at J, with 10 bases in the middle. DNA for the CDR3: TGTGCCAGCAGCGGGATCCCTAATCAGCCCCAGCATTTT. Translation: CASSGIPNQPQHF.

The CDR3 DNA follows: TGTGCCAGCAGCCTCCGGCCGGGGATACTAGCGGATCGACGTAAAGAGACCCAGTACTTC. Its translation is CASSLRPGILADRRKETQYF. This chain connects TRBV7-3 to TRBJ2-5; 8 positions match TRBD2. The V and J ends lost 5 bases and 3 bases, in that order; junction bases with no gene match: 23. The CDR3 is 20 residues long. From germline, CDR1 is SGHTA and CDR2 FQGTGA. Together with reference TRBV7-3 and TRBJ2-5, the CDR3 gives the full variable domain: GAGVSQTPSNKVTEKGKYVELRCDPISGHTALYWYRQSLGQGPEFLIYFQGTGAADDSGLPNDRFFAVRPEGSVSTLKIQRTERGDSAVYLCASSLRPGILADRRKETQYFGPGTRLLVL.

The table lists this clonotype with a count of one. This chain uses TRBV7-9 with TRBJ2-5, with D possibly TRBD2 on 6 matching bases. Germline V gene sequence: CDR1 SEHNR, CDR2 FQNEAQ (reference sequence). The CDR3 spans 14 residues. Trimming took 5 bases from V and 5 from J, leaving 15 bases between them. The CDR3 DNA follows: TGTGCCAGCAGCCCGAACCAGGGACTGGAGACCCAGTACTTC. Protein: CASSPNQGLETQYF.

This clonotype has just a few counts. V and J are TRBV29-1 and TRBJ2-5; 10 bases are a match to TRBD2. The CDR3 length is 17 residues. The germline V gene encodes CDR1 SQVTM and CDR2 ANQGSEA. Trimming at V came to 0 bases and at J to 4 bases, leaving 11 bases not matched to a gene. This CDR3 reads CSVEDLHLAGVLETQYF. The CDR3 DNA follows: TGCAGCGTTGAAGATCTTCATCTAGCGGGAGTTCTAGAGACCCAGTACTTC.

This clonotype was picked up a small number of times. In DNA, the CDR3 is TGTGCCAGCACGGAGGATTGGAATTCACCCCTCCACTTT. Translation gives CASTEDWNSPLHF. The chain couples TRBV28 to TRBJ1-6; D unclear. Deletions cut 7 bases from V and 7 bases from J, with 11 bases between. This CDR3 contains 13 residues. CDR1 and CDR2 (germline): MDHEN, SYDVKM.

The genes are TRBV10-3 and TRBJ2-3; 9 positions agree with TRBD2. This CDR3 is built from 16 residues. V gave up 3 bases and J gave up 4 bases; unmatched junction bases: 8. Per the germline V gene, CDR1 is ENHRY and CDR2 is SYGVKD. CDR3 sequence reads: CAISDSGTSNADTQYF. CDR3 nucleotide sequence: TGTGCCATCAGTGACTCGGGGACTAGCAATGCAGATACGCAGTATTTT.

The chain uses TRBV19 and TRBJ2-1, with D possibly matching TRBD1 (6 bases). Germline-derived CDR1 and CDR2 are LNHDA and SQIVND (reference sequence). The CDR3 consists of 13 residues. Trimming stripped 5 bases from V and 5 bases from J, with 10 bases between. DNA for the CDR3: TGTGCCAGTAGTGTTAACAGGGACAATGAGCAGTTCTTC. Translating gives CASSVNRDNEQFF.

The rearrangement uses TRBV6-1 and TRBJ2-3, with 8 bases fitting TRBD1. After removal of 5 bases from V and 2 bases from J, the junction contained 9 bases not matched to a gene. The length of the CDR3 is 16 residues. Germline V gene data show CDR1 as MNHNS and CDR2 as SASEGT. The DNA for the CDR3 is TGTGCCAGCAGTCTCAGGGGGCGCCTTGACACAGATACGCAGTATTTT. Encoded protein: CASSLRGRLDTDTQYF.

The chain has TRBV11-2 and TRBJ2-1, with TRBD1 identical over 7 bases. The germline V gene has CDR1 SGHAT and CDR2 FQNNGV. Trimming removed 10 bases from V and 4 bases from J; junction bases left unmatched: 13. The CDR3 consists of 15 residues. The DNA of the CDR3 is TGTGCCAACACCCGGGGACAGAGCTTTTACAATGAGCAGTTCTTC. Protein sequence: CANTRGQSFYNEQFF.

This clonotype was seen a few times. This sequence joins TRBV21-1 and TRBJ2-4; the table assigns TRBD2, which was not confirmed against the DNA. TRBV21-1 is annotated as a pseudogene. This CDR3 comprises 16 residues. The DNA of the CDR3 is TGTGCCAGCAGCATTACGGCGGGGCCCACCAAAAACATTCAGTACTTC. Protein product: CASSITAGPTKNIQYF.

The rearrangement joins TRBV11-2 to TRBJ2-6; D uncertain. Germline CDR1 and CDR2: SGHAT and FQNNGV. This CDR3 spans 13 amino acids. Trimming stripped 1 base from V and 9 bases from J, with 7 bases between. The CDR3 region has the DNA TGTGCCAGCAGCTTAGGGTCTATCAACGTCCTGACTTTC. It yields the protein CASSLGSINVLTF.

In DNA, the CDR3 is TGTGCCACCCCAAGAGGCTACGAGCAGTACTTC. Translating it yields CATPRGYEQYF. The chain uses TRBV21-1 and TRBJ2-7. TRBV21-1 is a listed pseudogene. The CDR3 runs 11 residues.

CDR3 in amino acids: CASSPIGDGSNQPQHF. Written as DNA, the CDR3 is TGTGCCAGCAGCCCCATAGGTGACGGGAGCAATCAGCCCCAGCATTTT. This chain uses TRBV4-2 with TRBJ1-5; D is unclear. V was trimmed by 4 bases and J by 1 base, leaving 14 bases between them. In germline, CDR1 is LGHNA, CDR2 YNFKEQ. CDR3 length: 16 amino acids.

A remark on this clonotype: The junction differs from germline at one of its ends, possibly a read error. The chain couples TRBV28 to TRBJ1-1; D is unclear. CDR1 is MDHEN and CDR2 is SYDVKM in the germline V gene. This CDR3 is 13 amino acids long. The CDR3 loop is CASTAWRNTVAFF. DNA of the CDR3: TGTGCCAGCACAGCTTGGCGGAACACTGTAGCTTTCTTT.

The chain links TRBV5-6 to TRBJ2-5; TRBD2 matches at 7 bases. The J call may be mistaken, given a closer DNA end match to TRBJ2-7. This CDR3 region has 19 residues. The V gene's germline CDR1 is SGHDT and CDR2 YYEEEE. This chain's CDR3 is CASSLAWISAAREIYEQYF. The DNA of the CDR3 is TGTGCCAGCAGCTTGGCGTGGATTTCCGCAGCGCGGGAGATCTACGAGCAGTACTTC.

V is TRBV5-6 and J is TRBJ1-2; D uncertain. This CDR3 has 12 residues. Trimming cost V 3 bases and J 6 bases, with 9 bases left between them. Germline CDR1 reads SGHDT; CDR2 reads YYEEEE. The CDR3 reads CASSSSMDGYTF. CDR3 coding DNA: TGTGCCAGCAGCTCCTCCATGGATGGCTACACCTTC.

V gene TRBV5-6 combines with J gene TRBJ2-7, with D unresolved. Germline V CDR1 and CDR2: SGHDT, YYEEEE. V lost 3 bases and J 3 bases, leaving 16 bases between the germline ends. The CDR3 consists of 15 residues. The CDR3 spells CASSYHWPSIYEQYF. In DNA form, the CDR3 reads TGTGCCAGCAGCTACCACTGGCCAAGCATCTACGAGCAGTACTTC.

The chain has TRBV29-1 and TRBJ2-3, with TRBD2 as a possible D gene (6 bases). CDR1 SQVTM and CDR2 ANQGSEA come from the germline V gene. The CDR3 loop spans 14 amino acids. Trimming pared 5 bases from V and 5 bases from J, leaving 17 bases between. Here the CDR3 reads CSVWSGVRGDTQYF. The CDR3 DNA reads TGCAGCGTTTGGTCGGGGGTTCGTGGAGATACGCAGTATTTT.